The present TCR beta chain was sequenced within a study of cytomegalovirus exposure and HLA in healthy donors. Study as a whole: Clustering assigned approximately 78% of the roughly 400 genotyped donors to the Caucasian-associated ancestry cluster.

The germline V and J ends were trimmed by 1 base and 15 bases, with 20 bases remaining between them. The germline V gene has CDR1 SGHDT and CDR2 YYEEEE. This CDR3 has 14 residues. In the case of this clone: Its antigen is not identified.

General study results and limits: Differences between HLA loci emerged in a later analysis of TCR association rates, with DRB1 most and HLA-C fewest. Most CMV-associated TCR beta chains appeared HLA-restricted in a later analysis.

The primer mix had 60 Vbeta and 13 Jbeta primers. The assay was immunoSEQ multiplex PCR, and TCRdb's table has in-frame clones only and misses some. The sample holds about 140,000 clones, roughly 83% seen once. Specimen: PBMCs. The gene calls are TRBV5-6 and TRBJ2-1; tentatively, D is TRBD2 (5 bases). The clonotype comes from a female donor in good health and CMV-seronegative. For the CDR3, the DNA is TGTGCCAGCAGCTTGACCGGCTTGGGTCGTGGAGGGTTCTTC. Translating it yields CASSLTGLGRGGFF.